Here is one T cell receptor (beta chain) with its context. Its antigen has not been determined. No much larger clone is present one base from it, and per-base qualities are unavailable. Each collaborating institution followed its own protocols to collect whole blood in K2EDTA tubes. Collaborator samples were shipped for TCRbeta analysis as frozen whole blood, isolated PBMCs, or DNA extracted from either sample type. These data originate in a study of blood T cell repertoires in COVID-19 (dated by TCRdb to the early 2020s). About the study as a whole: Collaborator samples came from the United States, Italy and Spain and covered acute and convalescent phases of COVID-19. Where HLA class I and class II types were available, the types were taken from metadata supplied by the sample provider, not from assay-based typing. A de-identified subject ID, COVID-19 status, age in years and sex were almost always included in the sample metadata. The repertoires were made available in a free public database intended to serve as a resource for research on the immune response to SARS-CoV-2. The samples were drawn from the first 160 participants of the ongoing ImmuneRACE study and from some 1,300 subjects provided by 6 global collaborators. The prospective study material was composed of cDNA or gDNA derived from T cells, B-cell-depleted T cells, or PBMCs. The dataset comprised deeply sampled blood TCRbeta repertoires from subjects exposed to, actively infected with, or recovered from COVID-19. Paper-wide results and their limitations: How much clinical and demographic metadata was included differed by source and by participant, and the metadata was provided uncurated.

Relative to germline, V is 2 bases shorter and J is 1 base shorter, with 12 bases between their ends. The CDR3 has 17 amino acids, counting the end cysteine and phenylalanine. CDR3 DNA only is kept here, 51 bases in frame from base 1. From a lookup of the germline V gene (reference sequence), CDR1 and CDR2 are LNHDA and SQIVND. TCRbeta CDR3 regions were amplified from genomic DNA by means of the immunoSEQ Assay, a bias-controlled multiplex PCR. In the authors' own workflow: Within the assay, amplification of reference gene primers was used to estimate how many nucleated cells each sample contained. Sequence reads were collapsed and filtered to measure the absolute abundance of every unique TCRbeta CDR3 rearrangement. For each sample, productive Simpson clonality was calculated as the square root of Simpson's diversity index across productive rearrangements. The table was pulled from immuneACCESS by TCRdb, which kept in-frame rearrangements only. Such tables lose some clones; where checked, under half of the loss comes from unresolved V genes, and the rest has no known cause. Clone size and V and J calls were adopted from that table, with D and trimming inferred from the DNA. This sample holds about 89,000 clones; approximately 81% were observed only once. About 11% of the sample belongs to the ten largest clones.

Material: peripheral blood. This receptor was identified in a woman older than 75 with acute or convalescent COVID-19. The chain is made from TRBV19 and TRBJ1-6, and perhaps TRBD1 as D gene, on 6 matching bases. The nucleotide sequence reads as follows: TGTGCCAGTAGTATAAACGACAGGCTATCCTATAATTCACCCCTCCACTTT. Translated, this is CASSINDRLSYNSPLHF.